This entry describes one T cell receptor (beta chain). Its antigen remains unidentified. The sample is drawn from a study of healthy donors' naive CD4 and CD8 T cells. General study findings and limits: Roughly an eighth of CD4/CD8 propensity variance appeared explained by V, J and CDR3 charge.

Sorting defined naive CD4+ as CD4+CD8-CD45RO-CD45RA+ and naive CD8+ as CD8+CD4-CD45RA+CD27bright. TCR libraries were built from approximately 490 ng of total RNA by linear amplification. From the reads, TCRdb called clonotypes with MiXCR, one entry per CDR3 protein. Seen here are 150,000 to 200,000 distinct CDR3 sequences, over 60% observed once, and the top ten hold more than 2%. V shed 5 bases and J 9 bases; nucleotides not matched to a gene: 10. In germline, CDR1 is SGHVS, CDR2 FQNEAQ. The CDR3 is 16 residues long. The sample taken for sequencing was naive CD4+ and CD8+ T cells sorted from blood, pooled from several donors. The receptor's source is a pool of human donors in good health; the sample pools cells from several healthy donors. This chain joins TRBV7-8 and TRBJ1-6, with 10 bases aligning to TRBD1. The CDR3 here is CASSRTGGPLSSPLHF. CDR3 bases: TGTGCCAGCAGCAGGACAGGGGGGCCCTTGAGTTCACCCCTCCACTTT.